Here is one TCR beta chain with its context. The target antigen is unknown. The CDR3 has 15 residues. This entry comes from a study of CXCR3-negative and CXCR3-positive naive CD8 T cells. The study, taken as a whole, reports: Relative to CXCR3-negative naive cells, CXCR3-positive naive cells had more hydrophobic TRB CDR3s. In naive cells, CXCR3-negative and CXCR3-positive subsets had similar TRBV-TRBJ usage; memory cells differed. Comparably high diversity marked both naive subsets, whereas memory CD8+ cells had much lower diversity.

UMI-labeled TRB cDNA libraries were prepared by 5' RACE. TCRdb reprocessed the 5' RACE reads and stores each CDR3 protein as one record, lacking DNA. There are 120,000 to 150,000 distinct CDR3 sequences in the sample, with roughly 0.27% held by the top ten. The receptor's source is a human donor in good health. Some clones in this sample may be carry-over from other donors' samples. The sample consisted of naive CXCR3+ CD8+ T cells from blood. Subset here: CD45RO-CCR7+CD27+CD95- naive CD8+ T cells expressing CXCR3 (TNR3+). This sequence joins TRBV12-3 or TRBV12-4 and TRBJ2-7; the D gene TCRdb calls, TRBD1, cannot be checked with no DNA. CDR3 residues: CASSLLGQHPYEQYF.